This T cell receptor (beta chain) was retrieved from a study of T cells after yellow fever vaccination. In this sample, this clonotype turned up a few times. TCRdb recomputed calls from the 5' RACE reads with MiXCR, one row per CDR3 protein. The table lists a few hundred thousand distinct CDR3 sequences, 5.2% of them singletons. The CDR3 length is 16 residues. V was pared by 0 bases and J by 7 bases, with 7 bases of the junction left unmatched. Germline CDR1 is SGHRS and CDR2 is YFSETQ. This sequence was found in a man aged 18 to 35 who received the YFV17D yellow fever vaccine. The chain recombines TRBV5-1 with TRBJ1-6, with 7 bases lining up with TRBD1. Here the sequenced sample was CD4+ T cells sorted from PBMCs, taken on the day of the yellow fever booster vaccination. The CDR3 here is CASSLVAPGGNSPLHF. The DNA of the CDR3 is TGCGCCAGCAGCTTGGTAGCGCCAGGGGGGAATTCACCCCTCCACTTT.